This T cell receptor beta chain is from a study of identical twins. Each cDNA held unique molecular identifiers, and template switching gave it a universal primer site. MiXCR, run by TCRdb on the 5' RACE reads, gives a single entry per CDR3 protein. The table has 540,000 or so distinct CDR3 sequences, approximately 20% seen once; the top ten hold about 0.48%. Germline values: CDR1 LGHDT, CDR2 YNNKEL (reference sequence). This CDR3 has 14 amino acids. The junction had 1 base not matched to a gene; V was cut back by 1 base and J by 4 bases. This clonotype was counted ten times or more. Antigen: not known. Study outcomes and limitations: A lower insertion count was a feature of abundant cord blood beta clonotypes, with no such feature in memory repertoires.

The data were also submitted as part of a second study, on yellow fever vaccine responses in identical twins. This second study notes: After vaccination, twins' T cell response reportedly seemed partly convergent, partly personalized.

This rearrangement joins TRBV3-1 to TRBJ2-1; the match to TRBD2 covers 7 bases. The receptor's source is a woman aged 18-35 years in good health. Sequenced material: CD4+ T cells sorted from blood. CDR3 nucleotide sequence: TGTGCCAGCAGCCAAGGGGGGGGTTACAATGAGCAGTTCTTC. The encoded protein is CASSQGGGYNEQFF.